This is a list of T cell receptor beta chains from one sample in a study of OX40 agonist ivuxolimab in advanced cancers. Produced via immunoSEQ multiplex PCR; TCRdb's table is partial and in-frame only. The sample has tens of thousands of clones, roughly 90% seen once. The starting material was CD4+ or CD8+ T cells sorted from blood, obtained in a trial of the OX40 agonist ivuxolimab. Receptors were obtained from an adult with an advanced solid tumor such as melanoma, head and neck, liver or kidney cancer. Both conserved end residues are part of each CDR3. D genes are given only for firm matches. Clone size is given for some rows only: seen once, a few or many times, or a class if the clone is expanded.

d_gene,abundance,j_gene,v_gene,CDR3nt,CDR3aa
-,-,TRBJ2-3,TRBV30,TGTGCTTCGGCAGGACACAGAATCACAGATACGCAGTATTTT,CASAGHRITDTQYF
-,-,TRBJ2-1,TRBV9,TGTGCCAGCAGCTCCCTCAGGGGACACAATGAGCAGTTCTTC,CASSSLRGHNEQFF
TRBD2,-,TRBJ2-1,TRBV4-1,TGCGCCAGCAGCCAAGTAGGGACTAGCGGTTTCTACAATGAGCAGTTCTTC,CASSQVGTSGFYNEQFF
-,-,TRBJ1-4,TRBV29-1,TGCAGCGTTTATAGACTTGCAACTAATGAAAAACTGTTTTTT,CSVYRLATNEKLFF
-,-,TRBJ1-5,TRBV19,TGTGCCAGTAGCTTTATGACACGGGAGAAGCATTTT,CASSFMTREKHF
-,-,TRBJ2-2,TRBV11-2,TGTGCCAGCAGAAGGACCGGGTCGTTGAACACCGGGGAGCTGTTTTTT,CASRRTGSLNTGELFF
-,-,TRBJ2-7,TRBV11-3,TGTGCCAGCAGCTTAGGCCCGAGGGAGCAGTACTTC,CASSLGPREQYF
TRBD2,-,TRBJ2-1,TRBV4-2,TGTGCCAGCAGCCAAACCTTAGCGGGAGTCTCCTACAATGAGCAGTTCTTC,CASSQTLAGVSYNEQFF
TRBD2,-,TRBJ2-1,TRBV7-3,TGTGCCAGCAGCTTAAGGATGGGGCTAGCGGGGGCCTACAATGAGCAGTTCTTC,CASSLRMGLAGAYNEQFF
TRBD1,-,TRBJ1-5,TRBV19,TGTGCCAGTAGCGAGGGACAGGGGGCACTTCAGCCCCAGCATTTT,CASSEGQGALQPQHF
TRBD1,once,TRBJ1-4,TRBV11-2,TGTGCCAGCAGCTTAGATCCGCAGGGGGCTTGGAAACTGTTTTTT,CASSLDPQGAWKLFF
TRBD1,-,TRBJ2-2,TRBV2,TGTGCCAGCAGGAGGGACAGGGTGAACACCGGGGAGCTGTTTTTT,CASRRDRVNTGELFF
TRBD2,-,TRBJ2-5,TRBV2,TGTGCCAGCAACGGACTAGCGGGAGTATTGGAGACCCAGTACTTC,CASNGLAGVLETQYF
-,-,TRBJ1-4,TRBV27,TGTGCCAGCAGTTTATGGGGGGCGAAAAGCCCGGGTACAACTAATGAAAAACTGTTTTTT,CASSLWGAKSPGTTNEKLFF
-,-,TRBJ1-1,TRBV5-1,TGCGCCAGCAGCTTGGGCACCCCCGGGGGTGAAGCTTTCTTT,CASSLGTPGGEAFF
-,-,TRBJ2-7,TRBV5-4,TGTGCCAGCAGCCCCGGACTTATCGGCGAGCAGTACTTC,CASSPGLIGEQYF
-,-,TRBJ2-7,TRBV6-1,TGTGCCTGCACTGACAGCTACGAGCAGTACTTC,CACTDSYEQYF
-,-,TRBJ1-5,TRBV19,TGTGCCAGTAGTTCGGGACATCGGGGCAATCAGCCCCAGCATTTT,CASSSGHRGNQPQHF
-,-,TRBJ1-1,TRBV6-5,TGTGCCAGCATACGGGGAAAGTTGTACACTGAAGCTTTCTTT,CASIRGKLYTEAFF
-,-,TRBJ2-7,TRBV18,TGTGCCAGCTCAGGGAGTACCTACGAGCAGTACTTC,CASSGSTYEQYF
TRBD2,-,TRBJ2-3,TRBV6-1,TGTGCCAGCAGCGGACTAGCGGGGCCGGATACGCAGTATTTT,CASSGLAGPDTQYF
TRBD1,-,TRBJ2-7,TRBV9,TGTGCCAGCAGCATCGGACAGGAAAACTCCTACGAGCAGTACTTC,CASSIGQENSYEQYF
-,-,TRBJ1-2,TRBV29-1,TGCAGCGTGTCCGGGGGTGGCTACACCTTC,CSVSGGGYTF